Listed below are T cell receptor beta chains from one sample, sequenced in a study of T cell responses to AZD1222 COVID-19 vaccine. Some clones are missing from TCRdb's copy, which holds only in-frame ones; the method was immunoSEQ multiplex PCR. The sample has some 100,000 clones, about nine tenths seen once. The specimen was peripheral blood, collected on day 0 of AZD1222 vaccination. Source of these receptors: an adult in good health. Each CDR3 is given with its conserved first and last residue. A D gene is named only where the DNA matches it firmly. Clone size is given for some rows only: seen once, a few or many times, or a class if the clone is expanded.

j_gene,v_gene,abundance,d_gene,CDR3nt,CDR3aa
TRBJ2-3,TRBV2,.,.,TGTGCCAGCAGGGTAGGGCCATTGACGCAGTATTTT,CASRVGPLTQYF
TRBJ1-2,TRBV3-1/TRBV3-2,.,.,TGTGCCAGCAGCCTCCCCGGCCGGGGAAGGGGTGGCTACACCTTC,CASSLPGRGRGGYTF
TRBJ1-2,TRBV7-2,.,TRBD1,TGTGCCAGCAGCTTAGGGGGACAGGGGGTTAACTATGGCTACACCTTC,CASSLGGQGVNYGYTF
TRBJ2-2,TRBV10-1,.,.,TGCGCCAGCAGGGAATATCAGAACACCGGGGAGCTGTTTTTT,CASREYQNTGELFF
TRBJ2-3,TRBV28,.,.,TGTGCCAGCAGTTTAGGTGGGCTAAGCACAGATACGCAGTATTTT,CASSLGGLSTDTQYF
TRBJ2-7,TRBV4-2,.,.,TGTGCCAGCAGCCAAGCCCGCAGGAGCTCCTACGAGCAGTACTTC,CASSQARRSSYEQYF
TRBJ1-5,TRBV19,.,TRBD1,TGTGCCAGTAGTATACCGGACAGGGCCGGCTATAGCAATCAGCCCCAGCATTTT,CASSIPDRAGYSNQPQHF
TRBJ1-2,TRBV29-1,few,.,TGCAGCGTCCTGGGGACGGGCACCTTC,CSVLGTGTF
TRBJ2-7,TRBV28,.,.,TGTGCCAGCAGCACTTACAGGGTAGGGGCCCACGAGCAGTACTTC,CASSTYRVGAHEQYF
TRBJ1-5,TRBV7-9,.,.,TGTGCCAGCAGCTTTGGTGGACAAGGCCAGCCCCAGCATTTT,CASSFGGQGQPQHF
TRBJ1-1,TRBV5-1,.,.,TGCGCCAGCAACCAGGGGAGGGGGAACACTGAAGCTTTCTTT,CASNQGRGNTEAFF
TRBJ2-2,TRBV19,few,.,TGTGCCAGTAGTATAGGGCCGGAGCTGTTTTTT,CASSIGPELFF
TRBJ1-6,TRBV4-2,.,.,TGTGCCAGCAGCCAAGGACGGGGGGGAGGGTCACCCCTCCACTTT,CASSQGRGGGSPLHF
TRBJ2-4,TRBV5-4,.,.,TGTGCCAGCAGCACCAACCGGGACACTATAGCCAAAAACATTCAGTACTTC,CASSTNRDTIAKNIQYF
TRBJ1-4,TRBV5-8,once,.,TGTGCCAGCAGTTTCCAGGGGACGGCGACTAATGAAAAACTGTTTTTT,CASSFQGTATNEKLFF
TRBJ2-5,TRBV5-4,.,TRBD1,TGTGCCAGCAGCTTCTTACAGGGGAAAGAGACCCAGTACTTC,CASSFLQGKETQYF
TRBJ2-7,TRBV6-5,.,TRBD1,TGTGCCAGCAGGGTCGGACAGGCCCTCGCCTACGAGCAGTACTTC,CASRVGQALAYEQYF
TRBJ2-7,TRBV4-1,.,.,TGCGCCAGCAGCCAAGCGGGACAATATTACGAGCAGTACTTC,CASSQAGQYYEQYF
TRBJ1-2,TRBV30,.,.,TGTGCCTGGAGAGATCCATACTATGGCTACACCTTC,CAWRDPYYGYTF
TRBJ2-7,TRBV29-1,.,TRBD2,TGCAGCGTGAATAGCGGGAGATACGAGCAGTACTTC,CSVNSGRYEQYF
TRBJ1-2,TRBV3-1/TRBV3-2,.,.,TGTGCCAGCAGCCAAGTTGGAGGGGTAGGTGGCTACACCTTC,CASSQVGGVGGYTF
TRBJ2-5,TRBV2,once,.,TGTGCCAGCCACGGTTGGGGTTGGGAGACCCAGTACTTC,CASHGWGWETQYF
TRBJ1-4,TRBV6-5,.,.,TGTGCCATCCGGGGCGGGGGAGGTGAAAAACTGTTTTTT,CAIRGGGGEKLFF
TRBJ2-2,TRBV18,.,.,TGTGCCAGCTCACCACCGGGATACACCGGGGAGCTGTTTTTT,CASSPPGYTGELFF
TRBJ2-7,TRBV27,.,.,TGTGCCAGCAGTGCCAGAAAGTACGAGCAGTACTTC,CASSARKYEQYF
TRBJ2-2,TRBV5-1,few,TRBD2,TGCGCCAGCAGCTCCGTACAAGCGGGAGGGGGTACCGGGGAGCTGTTTTTT,CASSSVQAGGGTGELFF
TRBJ2-5,TRBV5-4,.,TRBD1,TGTGCCAGCAGCCGAATGGGACAGGGGCAAGAGACCCAGTACTTC,CASSRMGQGQETQYF
TRBJ2-3,TRBV18,.,.,TGTGCCAGCTCACCACTAGGAGAGCCAGATACGCAGTATTTT,CASSPLGEPDTQYF
TRBJ2-5,TRBV14,.,.,TGTGCCAGCAGCCCCGCACTGGGGTCGGAGACCCAGTACTTC,CASSPALGSETQYF
TRBJ1-3,TRBV19,.,.,TGTGCCAGTAGCCAAGGGGACGCCGGCTCTGGAAACACCATATATTTT,CASSQGDAGSGNTIYF
TRBJ1-2,TRBV7-2,.,.,TGTGCCAGCAGCTTATCTCTCGGGACTTATGGCTACACCTTC,CASSLSLGTYGYTF
TRBJ2-1,TRBV2,.,TRBD2,TGTGCCAGCAGGACCGGGACTAGCGGCTTCAATGAGCAGTTCTTC,CASRTGTSGFNEQFF
TRBJ1-2,TRBV6-5,.,TRBD1,TGTGCCAGCAGGACAGGGTCAGGCGGCTACACCTTC,CASRTGSGGYTF
TRBJ2-1,TRBV7-3,few,TRBD2,TGTGCCAGCAGCTCCGGGACTAGCGGGAGTATGGGGAGAAATGAGCAGTTCTTC,CASSSGTSGSMGRNEQFF
TRBJ2-3,TRBV11-2,.,.,TGTGCCAGCAGCTTGCTACTCGCTAGCACAGATACGCAGTATTTT,CASSLLLASTDTQYF
TRBJ2-7,TRBV10-2,.,TRBD2,TGCGCCAGCAGTGAGTCGGGGGGGTTCTACGAGCAGTACTTC,CASSESGGFYEQYF
TRBJ2-3,TRBV6-2/TRBV6-3,.,.,TGTGCCAGCAGTTATTTCGGGGACACAGATACGCAGTATTTT,CASSYFGDTDTQYF
TRBJ1-2,TRBV30,.,.,TGTGCCTGGACAGAGCAGTTATATGGCTACACCTTC,CAWTEQLYGYTF
TRBJ1-2,TRBV5-1,.,.,TGCGCCAGGACCGGGACGGACTATGGCTACACCTTC,CARTGTDYGYTF